This TCR beta chain was sequenced during a study of response to subunit inactivated influenza vaccine. Germline CDR1 is SGHRS and CDR2 is YFSETQ. The CDR3 consists of 12 residues. Trimming pared 4 bases from V and 3 bases from J, leaving 6 bases between. This clonotype was counted many times. The target antigen is unknown. Overall study results and limits: The study's authors posited that every seasonal influenza vaccination enlists few new T cells.

TCRdb itself ran the RT-PCR reads through MiXCR, one entry per CDR3 protein. The sample includes roughly 760,000 distinct CDR3 sequences, approximately 21% of them seen just once. The J gene is TRBJ2-3, the V gene TRBV5-1; D is unclear. Sequenced here: PBMCs from blood, sampled 4 to 6 days after vaccination. This TCR was sampled from a man aged 45-60 years who received an inactivated influenza vaccine. The CDR3 sequence: CASSRTTDTQYF. The CDR3 DNA is TGCGCCAGCAGCCGGACGACAGATACGCAGTATTTT.